This T cell receptor beta chain was recovered during a study of shared clonotypes between healthy human individuals. Trimming removed 1 base from V and 2 bases from J, with 15 bases in between. There are 16 residues in the CDR3. Germline V gene data show CDR1 as SGHVS and CDR2 as FQNEAQ. Unsorted PBMC replicate PCRs used 300 ng DNA, around 30,000 T cell genomes. Study processing details: ImmunoSEQ sequences covered only the junction and lacked quality scores; filtering therefore differed. Using immunoSEQ multiplex PCR, the repertoire was profiled, and TCRdb retains in-frame clones only, with some absent. V and J calls plus clone size are reproduced from that table; the DNA served to infer D and trimming. The table records fewer than 500,000 clones, over 60% of them present only once. Adult Caucasians living in Nashville, Tennessee made up all of the donors.

The source material was PBMCs. This chain uses TRBV7-8 with TRBJ2-7; D not resolved. The sequence came from a woman in her forties in good health. Some clones in this sample may be carry-over from other donors' samples. The CDR3 protein is CASSLVTYGDTYEQYF. For the CDR3, the DNA is TGTGCCAGCAGCTTAGTAACGTACGGAGATACCTACGAGCAGTACTTC.